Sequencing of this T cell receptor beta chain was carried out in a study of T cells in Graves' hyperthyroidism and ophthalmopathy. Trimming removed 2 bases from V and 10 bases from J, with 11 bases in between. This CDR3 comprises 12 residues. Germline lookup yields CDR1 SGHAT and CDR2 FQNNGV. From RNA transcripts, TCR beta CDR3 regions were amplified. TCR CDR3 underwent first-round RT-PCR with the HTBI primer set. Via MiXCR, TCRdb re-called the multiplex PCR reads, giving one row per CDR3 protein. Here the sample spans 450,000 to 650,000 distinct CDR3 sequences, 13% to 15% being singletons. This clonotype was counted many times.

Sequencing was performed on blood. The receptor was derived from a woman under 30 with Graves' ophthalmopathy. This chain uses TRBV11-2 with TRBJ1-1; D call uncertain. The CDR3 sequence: CASSLQAWVAFF. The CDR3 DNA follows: TGTGCCAGCAGCTTACAGGCGTGGGTAGCTTTCTTT.